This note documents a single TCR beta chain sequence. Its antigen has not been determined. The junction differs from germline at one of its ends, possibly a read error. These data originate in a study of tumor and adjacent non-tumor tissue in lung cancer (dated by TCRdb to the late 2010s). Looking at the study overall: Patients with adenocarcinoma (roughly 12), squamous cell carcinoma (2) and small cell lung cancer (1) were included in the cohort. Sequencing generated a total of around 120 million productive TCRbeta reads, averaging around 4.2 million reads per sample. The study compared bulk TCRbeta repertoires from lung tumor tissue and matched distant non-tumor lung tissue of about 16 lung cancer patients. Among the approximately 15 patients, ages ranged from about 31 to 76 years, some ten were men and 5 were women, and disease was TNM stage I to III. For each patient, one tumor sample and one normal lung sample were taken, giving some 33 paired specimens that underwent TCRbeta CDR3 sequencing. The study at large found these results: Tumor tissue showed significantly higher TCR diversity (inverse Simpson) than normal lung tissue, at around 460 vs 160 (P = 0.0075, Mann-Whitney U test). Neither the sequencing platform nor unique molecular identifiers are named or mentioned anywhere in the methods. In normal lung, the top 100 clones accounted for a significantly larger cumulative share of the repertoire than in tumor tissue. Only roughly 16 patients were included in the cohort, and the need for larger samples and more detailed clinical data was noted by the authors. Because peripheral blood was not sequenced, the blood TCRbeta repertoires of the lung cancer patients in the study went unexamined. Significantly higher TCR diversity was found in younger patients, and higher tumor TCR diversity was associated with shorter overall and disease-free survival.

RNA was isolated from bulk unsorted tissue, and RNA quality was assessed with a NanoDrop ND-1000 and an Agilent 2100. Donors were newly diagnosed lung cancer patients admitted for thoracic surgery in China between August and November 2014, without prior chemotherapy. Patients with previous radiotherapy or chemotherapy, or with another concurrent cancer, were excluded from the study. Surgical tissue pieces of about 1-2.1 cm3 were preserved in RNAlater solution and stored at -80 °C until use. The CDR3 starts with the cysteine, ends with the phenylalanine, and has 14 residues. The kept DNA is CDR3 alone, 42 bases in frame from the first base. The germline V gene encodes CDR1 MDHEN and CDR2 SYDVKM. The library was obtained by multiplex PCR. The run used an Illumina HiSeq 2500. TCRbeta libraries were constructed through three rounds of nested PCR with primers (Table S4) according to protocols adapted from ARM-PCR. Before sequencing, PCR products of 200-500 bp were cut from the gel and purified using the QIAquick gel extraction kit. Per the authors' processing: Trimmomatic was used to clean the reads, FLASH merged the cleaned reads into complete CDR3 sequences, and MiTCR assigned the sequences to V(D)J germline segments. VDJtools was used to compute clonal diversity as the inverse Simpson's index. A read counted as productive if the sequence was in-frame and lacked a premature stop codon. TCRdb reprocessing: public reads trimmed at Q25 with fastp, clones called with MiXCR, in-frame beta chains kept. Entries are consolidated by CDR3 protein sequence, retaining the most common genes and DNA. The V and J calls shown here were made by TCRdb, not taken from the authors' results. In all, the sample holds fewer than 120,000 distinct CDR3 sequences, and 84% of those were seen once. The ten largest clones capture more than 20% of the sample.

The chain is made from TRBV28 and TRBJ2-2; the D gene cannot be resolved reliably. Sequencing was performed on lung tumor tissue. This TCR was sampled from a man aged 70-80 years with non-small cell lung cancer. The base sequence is TGTACCAGCAGTTTATTTCCTAGCACCGGGGAGCTGTTTTTT. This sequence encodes CTSSLFPSTGELFF.